What follows are 13 T cell receptor beta chains derived from one specimen sequenced in a study of T cells in tuberculosis. Method: immunoSEQ multiplex PCR; TCRdb's copy keeps in-frame clones and lacks some. The sample contains around 22,000 clones, less than 97% of which appear only once. Specimen: PBMCs. These receptors originate from a donor between 10 and 35 years old with latent tuberculosis or without tuberculosis infection.

In its sample, this clone was seen once. The chain carries TRBV30 and TRBJ1-6, with D unresolved. Germline V gene sequence: CDR1 GTSNPN, CDR2 SVGIG (reference sequence). V gave up 3 bases and J gave up 3 bases, with 9 bases separating them. This CDR3 has 14 amino acids. CDR3 amino acids: CAWRQRDYNSPLHF. The DNA of the CDR3 is TGTGCCTGGAGGCAACGGGACTATAATTCACCCCTCCACTTT.

V usage is TRBV11-1 and J usage is TRBJ2-3; the match to TRBD2 covers 12 bases. The CDR3 sequence is 17 residues long. The junction had 8 bases not matched to a gene; V was cut back by 4 bases and J by 3 bases. Germline V gives CDR1 SGHAT, CDR2 FQDESV (reference sequence). The CDR3 bases are TGTGCCAGCAGCTACCGACTAGCGGGGGTAGGGACAGATACGCAGTATTTT. Protein sequence: CASSYRLAGVGTDTQYF.

This chain joins TRBV14 and TRBJ1-2, with D possibly TRBD1 on 6 matching bases. There are 14 residues in the CDR3. Germline loops: CDR1 SGHDN, CDR2 FVKESK. Trimming pared 5 bases from V and 7 bases from J, leaving 17 bases between. The CDR3 DNA follows: TGTGCCAGCAGCTACGGAGAGGGGGTTTTTGGCTACACCTTC. Translating it yields CASSYGEGVFGYTF.

The rearrangement uses TRBV6-1 and TRBJ2-7, with a tentative D call TRBD2 (6 bases). Germline values: CDR1 MNHNS, CDR2 SASEGT. Trimming removed 4 bases at V and 4 bases at J, with 8 bases between. The CDR3 has 12 residues. CDR3 in DNA: TGTGCCAGCAGTGGGAGGGCTTACGAGCAGTACGTC. It yields the protein CASSGRAYEQYV.

The chain has TRBV14 and TRBJ2-3; 12 nucleotides agree with TRBD2. Germline V gives CDR1 SGHDN, CDR2 FVKESK. The CDR3 is 15 amino acids. Germline trimming cut 2 bases from V and 6 bases from J; bases unmatched to any gene: 3. DNA for the CDR3: TGTGCCAGCAGCCAACGGACTAGCGGGGTGGATACGCAGTATTTT. This codes for CASSQRTSGVDTQYF.

This rearrangement joins TRBV25-1 to TRBJ1-2; 9 bases match TRBD1. With 3 bases clipped from V and 8 bases from J, the junction kept 16 bases outside the gene matches. Per the germline V gene, CDR1 is MGHDK and CDR2 is SYGVNS. The CDR3 extends over 17 amino acids. CDR3 in amino acids: CASSESTGTGRIRGYTF. The CDR3 DNA follows: TGTGCCAGCAGTGAGAGCACCGGGACAGGGAGAATTCGCGGCTACACCTTC.

This clone showed up just once. V gene TRBV19 combines with J gene TRBJ1-3; 7 nucleotides agree with TRBD1. This CDR3 contains 14 residues. CDR1 is LNHDA, CDR2 SQIVND, per germline (reference sequence). After removal of 3 bases from V and 2 bases from J, the junction contained 1 base not matched to a gene. DNA for the CDR3: TGTGCCAGTAGTATTGACAGGGCTGGAAACACCATATATTTT. It yields the protein CASSIDRAGNTIYF.

The rearrangement uses TRBV4-1 and TRBJ2-1; 7 positions agree with TRBD1. This CDR3 is 14 amino acids long. V was clipped by 0 bases and J by 7 bases; unmatched bases: 3. Per germline, CDR1 MGHRA and CDR2 YSYEKL. The CDR3 reads CASSQDRQGNEQFF. CDR3 nucleotide sequence: TGCGCCAGCAGCCAAGATCGACAGGGAAATGAGCAGTTCTTC.

This chain uses TRBV19 with TRBJ1-1, with 7 bases identical to TRBD1. The CDR3 contains 13 residues. CDR1 LNHDA and CDR2 SQIVND come from the germline V gene (reference sequence). The V segment lost 5 bases and the J segment 1 base; nucleotides outside the gene matches: 1. CDR3 residues: CASSPGGNTEAFF. CDR3 nucleotide sequence: TGTGCCAGTAGTCCAGGGGGGAACACTGAAGCTTTCTTT. The variable domain in full, with the rest retrieved from reference TRBV19 and TRBJ1-1, is DGGITQSPKYLFRKEGQNVTLSCEQNLNHDAMYWYRQDPGQGLRLIYYSQIVNDFQKGDIAEGYSVSREKKESFPLTVTSAQKNPTAFYLCASSPGGNTEAFFGQGTRLTVV.

The chain couples TRBV25-1 to TRBJ1-5; 7 nucleotides agree with TRBD1. Germline CDR1 is MGHDK and CDR2 is SYGVNS. This CDR3 comprises 16 residues. The ends lost 8 bases at V and 5 bases at J; junction bases unmatched: 15. This CDR3 reads CASGPGGPGGDQPQHF. The DNA for the CDR3 is TGTGCCAGCGGCCCTGGGGGTCCAGGGGGTGATCAGCCCCAGCATTTT.

This rearrangement joins TRBV9 to TRBJ2-5; 10 positions agree with TRBD2. This CDR3 is built from 16 residues. CDR1 is SGDLS and CDR2 is YYNGEE in the germline V gene. J was trimmed by 0 bases and V by 2 bases; bases with no gene match: 4. The CDR3 bases are TGTGCCAGCAGCGTTGAGGGACTAGCGCACCAAGAGACCCAGTACTTC. Protein product: CASSVEGLAHQETQYF. Combining the CDR3 with reference TRBV9 and TRBJ2-5 gives the whole variable domain DSGVTQTPKHLITATGQRVTLRCSPRSGDLSVYWYQQSLDQGLQFLIQYYNGEERAKGNILERFSAQQFPDLHSELNLSSLELGDSALYFCASSVEGLAHQETQYFGPGTRLLVL.

The genes are TRBV5-8 and TRBJ1-2; D gene ambiguous. The CDR3 consists of 14 residues. V was clipped by 4 bases and J by 2 bases, with 12 bases between them. Germline CDR1 reads SGHTS; CDR2 reads YDEGEE. CDR3 sequence: CASSRAGINYGYTF. DNA for the CDR3: TGTGCCAGCAGCCGGGCGGGGATCAACTATGGCTACACCTTC. Variable domain in full (rest from reference TRBV5-8 and TRBJ1-2): EAGVTQSPTHLIKTRGQQATLRCSPISGHTSVYWYQQALGLGLQFLLWYDEGEERNRGNFPPRFSGRQFPNYSSELNVNALELEDSALYLCASSRAGINYGYTFGSGTRLTVV.

The chain combines TRBV19 with TRBJ2-2; 11 nucleotides align to TRBD1. Germline CDR1 reads LNHDA; CDR2 reads SQIVND (reference sequence). V gave up 3 bases and J gave up 1 base; unmatched junction bases: 4. CDR3 length: 17 residues. The CDR3 DNA reads as TGTGCCAGTAGTATCTCCGGGACAGGGGGGAACACCGGGGAGCTGTTTTTT. Its protein is CASSISGTGGNTGELFF.